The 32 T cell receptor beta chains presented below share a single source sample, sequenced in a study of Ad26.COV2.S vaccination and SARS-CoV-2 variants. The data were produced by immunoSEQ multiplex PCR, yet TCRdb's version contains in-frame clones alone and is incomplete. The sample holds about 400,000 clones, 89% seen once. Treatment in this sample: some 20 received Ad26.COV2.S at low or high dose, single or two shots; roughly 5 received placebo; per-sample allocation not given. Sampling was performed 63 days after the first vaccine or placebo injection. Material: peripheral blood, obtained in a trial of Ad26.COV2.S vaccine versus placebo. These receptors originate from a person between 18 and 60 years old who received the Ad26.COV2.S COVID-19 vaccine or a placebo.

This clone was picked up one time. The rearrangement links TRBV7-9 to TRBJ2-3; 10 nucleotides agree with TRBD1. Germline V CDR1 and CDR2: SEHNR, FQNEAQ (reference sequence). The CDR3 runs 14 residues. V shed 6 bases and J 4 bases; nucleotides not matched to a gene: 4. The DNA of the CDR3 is TGTGCCAGCAGTTCCGGGACAGGGGCAGATACGCAGTATTTT. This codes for CASSSGTGADTQYF.

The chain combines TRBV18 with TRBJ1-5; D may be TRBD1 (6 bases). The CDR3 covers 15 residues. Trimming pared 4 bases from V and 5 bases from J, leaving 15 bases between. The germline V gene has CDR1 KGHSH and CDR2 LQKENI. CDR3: CASSLLQGTDQPQHF. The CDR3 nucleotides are TGTGCCAGCTCACTACTACAGGGTACCGATCAGCCCCAGCATTTT.

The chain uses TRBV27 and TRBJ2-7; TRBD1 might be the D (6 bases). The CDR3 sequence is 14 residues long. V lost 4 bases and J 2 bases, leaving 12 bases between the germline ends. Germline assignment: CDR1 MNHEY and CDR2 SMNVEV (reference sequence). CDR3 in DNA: TGTGCCAGCAGTTATGGACAGACTGCCTACGAGCAGTACTTC. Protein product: CASSYGQTAYEQYF.

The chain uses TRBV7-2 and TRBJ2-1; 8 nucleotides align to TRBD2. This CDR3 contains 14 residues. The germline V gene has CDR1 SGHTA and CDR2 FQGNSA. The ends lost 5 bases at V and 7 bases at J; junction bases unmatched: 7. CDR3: CASSRGGRANEQFF. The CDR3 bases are TGTGCCAGCAGCCGGGGGGGCCGTGCGAATGAGCAGTTCTTC.

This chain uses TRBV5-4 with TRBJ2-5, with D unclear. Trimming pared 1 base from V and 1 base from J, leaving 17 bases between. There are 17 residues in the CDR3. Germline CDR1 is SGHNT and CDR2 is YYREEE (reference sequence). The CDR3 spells CASSLSNIGIPQETQYF. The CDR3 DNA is TGTGCCAGCAGCTTGAGTAATATTGGGATTCCCCAAGAGACCCAGTACTTC.

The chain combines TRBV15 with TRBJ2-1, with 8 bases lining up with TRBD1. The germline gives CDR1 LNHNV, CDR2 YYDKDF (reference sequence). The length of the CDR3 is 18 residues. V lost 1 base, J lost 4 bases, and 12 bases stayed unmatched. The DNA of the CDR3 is TGTGCCACCAGCAGAGTCCACCCGGACAGGGCTAAGTACAATGAGCAGTTCTTC. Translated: CATSRVHPDRAKYNEQFF.

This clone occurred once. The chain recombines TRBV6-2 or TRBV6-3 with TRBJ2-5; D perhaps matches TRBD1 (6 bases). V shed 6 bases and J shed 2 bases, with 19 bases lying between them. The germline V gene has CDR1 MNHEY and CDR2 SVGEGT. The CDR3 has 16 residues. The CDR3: CASSNGQFEQQETQYF. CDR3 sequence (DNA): TGTGCCAGCAGCAACGGACAGTTTGAGCAACAAGAGACCCAGTACTTC.

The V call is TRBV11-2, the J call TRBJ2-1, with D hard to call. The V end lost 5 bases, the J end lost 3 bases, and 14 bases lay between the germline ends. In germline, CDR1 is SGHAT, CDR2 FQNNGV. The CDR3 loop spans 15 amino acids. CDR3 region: CASSPSRQLYNEQFF. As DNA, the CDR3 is TGTGCCAGCAGCCCGAGCCGGCAACTCTACAATGAGCAGTTCTTC.

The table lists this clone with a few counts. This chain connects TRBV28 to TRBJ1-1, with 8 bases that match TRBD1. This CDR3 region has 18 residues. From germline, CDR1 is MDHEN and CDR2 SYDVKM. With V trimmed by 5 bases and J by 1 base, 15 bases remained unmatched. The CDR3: CASSIPPGQGHANTEAFF. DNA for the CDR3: TGTGCCAGCAGTATACCCCCCGGACAGGGTCACGCGAACACTGAAGCTTTCTTT.

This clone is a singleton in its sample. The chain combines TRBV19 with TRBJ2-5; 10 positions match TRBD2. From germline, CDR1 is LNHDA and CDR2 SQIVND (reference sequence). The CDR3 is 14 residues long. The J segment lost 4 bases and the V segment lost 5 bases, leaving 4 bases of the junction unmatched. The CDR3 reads CASSSRLAGETQYF. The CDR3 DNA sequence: TGTGCCAGTAGTTCCCGACTAGCGGGAGAGACCCAGTACTTC.

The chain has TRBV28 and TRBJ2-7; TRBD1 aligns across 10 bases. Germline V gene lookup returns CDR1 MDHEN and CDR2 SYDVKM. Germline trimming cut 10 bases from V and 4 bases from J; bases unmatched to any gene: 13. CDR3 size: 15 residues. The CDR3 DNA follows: TGTGCCACCACTTCCGGGGACAGGGGATTTTACGAGCAGTACTTC. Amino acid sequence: CATTSGDRGFYEQYF.

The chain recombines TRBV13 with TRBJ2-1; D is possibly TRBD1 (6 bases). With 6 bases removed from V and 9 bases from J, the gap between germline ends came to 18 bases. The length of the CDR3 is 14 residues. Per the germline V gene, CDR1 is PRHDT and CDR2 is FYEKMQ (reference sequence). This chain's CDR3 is CASSTGGRGSEQFF. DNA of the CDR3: TGTGCCAGCAGTACAGGTGGTAGGGGGAGTGAGCAGTTCTTC.

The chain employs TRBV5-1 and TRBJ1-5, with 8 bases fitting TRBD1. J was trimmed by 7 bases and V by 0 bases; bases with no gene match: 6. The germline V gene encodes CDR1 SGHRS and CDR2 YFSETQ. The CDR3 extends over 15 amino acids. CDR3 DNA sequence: TGCGCCAGCAGCTTGGCTGCAGGGGGCGGCCAGCCCCAGCATTTT. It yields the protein CASSLAAGGGQPQHF.

DNA of the CDR3: TGTGCCAGCAGCTTGGGTCACCCCACAGATACGCAGTATTTT. Translating gives CASSLGHPTDTQYF. This rearrangement joins TRBV5-5 to TRBJ2-3, with unresolved D. Deletions cut 0 bases from V and 2 bases from J, with 7 bases between. The germline gives CDR1 SGHKS, CDR2 YYEKEE (reference sequence). The CDR3 contains 14 residues.

The CDR3 here is CASSLPRLALMDEQFF. CDR3 DNA: TGTGCCAGCAGCTTACCTCGACTAGCCTTGATGGATGAGCAGTTCTTC. This sequence joins TRBV7-8 and TRBJ2-1, with 7 bases aligning to TRBD2. Germline CDR1 is SGHVS and CDR2 is FQNEAQ. V lost 2 bases and J lost 8; bases outside the gene matches: 12. The CDR3 extends over 16 amino acids.

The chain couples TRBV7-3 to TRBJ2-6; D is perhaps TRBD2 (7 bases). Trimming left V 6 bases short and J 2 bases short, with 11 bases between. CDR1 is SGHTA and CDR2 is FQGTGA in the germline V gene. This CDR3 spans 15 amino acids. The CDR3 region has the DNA TGTGCCAGCAGTGTCGGGGGGCCTGGGGCCAACGTCCTGACTTTC. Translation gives CASSVGGPGANVLTF.

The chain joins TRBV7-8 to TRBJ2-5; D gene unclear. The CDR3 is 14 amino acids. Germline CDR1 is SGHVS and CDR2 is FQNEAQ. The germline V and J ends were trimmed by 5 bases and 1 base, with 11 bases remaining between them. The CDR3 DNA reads TGTGCCAGCAGCCGGAGTGATTCCCAAGAGACCCAGTACTTC. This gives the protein CASSRSDSQETQYF. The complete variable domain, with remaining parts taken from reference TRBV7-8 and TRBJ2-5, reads GAGVSQSPRYKVAKRGQDVALRCDPISGHVSLFWYQQALGQGPEFLTYFQNEAQLDKSGLPSDRFFAERPEGSVSTLKIQRTQQEDSAVYLCASSRSDSQETQYFGPGTRLLVL.

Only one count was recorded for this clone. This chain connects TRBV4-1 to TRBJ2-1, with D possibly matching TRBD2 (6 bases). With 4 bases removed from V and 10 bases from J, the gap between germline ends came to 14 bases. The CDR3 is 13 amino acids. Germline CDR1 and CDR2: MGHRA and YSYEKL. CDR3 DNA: TGCGCCAGCAGCCTTCGGGAGATTGGCGAGCAGTTCTTC. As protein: CASSLREIGEQFF.

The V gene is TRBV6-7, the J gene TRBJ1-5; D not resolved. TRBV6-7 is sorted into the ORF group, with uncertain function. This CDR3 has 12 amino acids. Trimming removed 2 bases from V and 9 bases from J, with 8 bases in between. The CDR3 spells CASSYPFGPQHF. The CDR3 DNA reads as TGTGCCAGCAGTTACCCATTTGGGCCCCAGCATTTT.

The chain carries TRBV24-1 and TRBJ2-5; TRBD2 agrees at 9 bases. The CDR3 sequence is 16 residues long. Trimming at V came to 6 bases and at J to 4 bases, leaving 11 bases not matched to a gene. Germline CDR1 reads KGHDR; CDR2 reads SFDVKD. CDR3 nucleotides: TGTGCCACCAGTAGCGGGAGGAGATCCCGGGCAGAGACCCAGTACTTC. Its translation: CATSSGRRSRAETQYF.

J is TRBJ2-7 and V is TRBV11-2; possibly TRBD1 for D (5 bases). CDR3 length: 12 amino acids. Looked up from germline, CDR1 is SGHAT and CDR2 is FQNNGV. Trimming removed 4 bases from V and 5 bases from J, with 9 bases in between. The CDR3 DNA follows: TGTGCCAGCAGCTCAGGGTTCCACGAGCAGTACTTC. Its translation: CASSSGFHEQYF.

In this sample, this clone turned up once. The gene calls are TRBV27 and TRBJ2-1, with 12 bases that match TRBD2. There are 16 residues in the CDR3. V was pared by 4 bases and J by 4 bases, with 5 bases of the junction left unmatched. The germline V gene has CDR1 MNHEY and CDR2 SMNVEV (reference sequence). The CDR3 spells CASSSTSGSGYNEQFF. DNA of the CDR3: TGTGCCAGCAGTTCGACTAGCGGGAGCGGATACAATGAGCAGTTCTTC.

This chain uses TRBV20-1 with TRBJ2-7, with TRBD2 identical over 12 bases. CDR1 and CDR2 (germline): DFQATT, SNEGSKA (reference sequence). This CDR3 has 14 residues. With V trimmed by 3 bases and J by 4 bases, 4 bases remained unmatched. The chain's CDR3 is CSASRLAGGYEQYF. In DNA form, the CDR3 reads TGCAGTGCTAGTCGTCTAGCGGGAGGGTACGAGCAGTACTTC.

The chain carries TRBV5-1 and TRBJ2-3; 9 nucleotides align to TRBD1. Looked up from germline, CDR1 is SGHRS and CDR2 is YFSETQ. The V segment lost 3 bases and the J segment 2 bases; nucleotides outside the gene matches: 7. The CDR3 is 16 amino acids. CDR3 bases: TGCGCCAGCAGCTCGGAGAGGACAGGGGCCACAGATACGCAGTATTTT. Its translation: CASSSERTGATDTQYF.

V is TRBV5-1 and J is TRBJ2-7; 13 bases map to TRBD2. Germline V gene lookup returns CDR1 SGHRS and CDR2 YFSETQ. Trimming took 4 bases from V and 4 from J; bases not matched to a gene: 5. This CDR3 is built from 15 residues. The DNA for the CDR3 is TGCGCCAGCAGCACGACTAGCGGGAGGAGTTACGAGCAGTACTTC. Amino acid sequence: CASSTTSGRSYEQYF.

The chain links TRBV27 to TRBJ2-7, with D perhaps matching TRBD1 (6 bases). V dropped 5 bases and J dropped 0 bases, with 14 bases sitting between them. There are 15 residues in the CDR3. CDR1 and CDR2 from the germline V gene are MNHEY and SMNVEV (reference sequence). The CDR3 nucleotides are TGTGCCAGCAGTGTCACAGGGTGGGGCTCCTACGAGCAGTACTTC. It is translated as CASSVTGWGSYEQYF.

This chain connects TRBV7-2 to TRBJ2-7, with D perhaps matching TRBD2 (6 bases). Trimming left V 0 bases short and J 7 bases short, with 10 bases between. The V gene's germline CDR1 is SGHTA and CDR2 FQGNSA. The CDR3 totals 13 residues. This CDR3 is CASSLAGGGEQYF. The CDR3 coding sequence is TGTGCCAGCAGCTTAGCGGGAGGAGGGGAGCAGTACTTC.

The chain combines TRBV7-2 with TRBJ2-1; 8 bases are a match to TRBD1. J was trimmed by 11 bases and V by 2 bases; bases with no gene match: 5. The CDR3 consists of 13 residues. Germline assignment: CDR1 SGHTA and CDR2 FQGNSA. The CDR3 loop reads CASSLLRTGKQFF. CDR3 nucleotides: TGTGCCAGCAGCTTACTTAGGACAGGGAAGCAGTTCTTC.

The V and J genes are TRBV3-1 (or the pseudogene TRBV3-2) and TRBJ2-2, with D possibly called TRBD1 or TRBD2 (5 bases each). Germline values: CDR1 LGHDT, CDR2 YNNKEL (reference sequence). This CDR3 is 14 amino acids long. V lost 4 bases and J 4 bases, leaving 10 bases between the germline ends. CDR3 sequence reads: CASSRPGGTGELFF. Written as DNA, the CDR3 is TGTGCCAGCAGCCGGCCTGGGGGCACCGGGGAGCTGTTTTTT.

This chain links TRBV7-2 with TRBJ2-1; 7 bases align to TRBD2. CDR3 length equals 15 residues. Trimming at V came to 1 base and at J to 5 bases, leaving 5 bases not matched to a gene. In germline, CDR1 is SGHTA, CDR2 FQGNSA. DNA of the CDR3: TGTGCCAGCAGCTTAGGACTAGCTTTCCACAATGAGCAGTTCTTC. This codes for CASSLGLAFHNEQFF.

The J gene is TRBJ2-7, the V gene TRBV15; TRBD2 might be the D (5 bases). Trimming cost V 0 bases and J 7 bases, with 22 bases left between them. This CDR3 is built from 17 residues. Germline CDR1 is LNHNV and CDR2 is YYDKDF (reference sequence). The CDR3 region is CATSRDVQWETTGEQYF. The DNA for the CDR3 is TGTGCCACCAGCAGAGATGTGCAGTGGGAGACCACCGGGGAGCAGTACTTC. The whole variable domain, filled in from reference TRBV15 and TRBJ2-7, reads DAMVIQNPRYQVTQFGKPVTLSCSQTLNHNVMYWYQQKSSQAPKLLFHYYDKDFNNEADTPDNFQSRRPNTSFCFLDIRSPGLGDTAMYLCATSRDVQWETTGEQYFGPGTRLTVT.

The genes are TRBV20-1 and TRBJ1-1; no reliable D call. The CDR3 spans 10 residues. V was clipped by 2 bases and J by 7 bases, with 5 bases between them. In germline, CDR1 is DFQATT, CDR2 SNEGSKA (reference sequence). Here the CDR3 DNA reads TGCAGTGCTAGAAGAGATGAAGCTTTCTTT. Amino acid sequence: CSARRDEAFF.